These 21 T cell receptor beta chains originate from one sample sequenced in a study of blood T cells in healthy people across ages. A J-beta primer mix and a sample-barcoded 5' primer were used in a second PCR of about 7 to 12 cycles. MiXCR, run by TCRdb on the 5' RACE reads, gives a single entry per CDR3 protein. The sample holds 1.5 million to 2 million distinct CDR3 sequences, 28% seen once. Sample: blood. These receptors all stem from a woman in her twenties or thirties in good health.

The chain combines TRBV10-2 with TRBJ2-1; 7 positions match TRBD2. The CDR3 is 13 residues long. The V and J ends lost 2 bases and 10 bases, in that order; junction bases with no gene match: 5. CDR1 and CDR2 from the germline V gene are WSHSY and SAAADI. This chain's CDR3 is CASSETSEGEQFF. The CDR3 DNA reads TGCGCCAGCAGTGAGACTAGCGAGGGGGAGCAGTTCTTC.

This clonotype was seen a handful of times. The CDR3 sequence is CASSQVGLLSGYTF. In DNA form, the CDR3 reads TGCGCCAGCAGCCAAGTAGGGTTGCTCTCAGGCTACACCTTC. This rearrangement joins TRBV4-1 to TRBJ1-2; D is undetermined. The CDR3 has 14 amino acids. Germline V gives CDR1 MGHRA, CDR2 YSYEKL. V lost 1 base to trimming and J lost 8 bases, with 14 bases between them.

CDR3 DNA: TGTGCCAGCATCCGAGGAGCGGGGGCTTTCTTT. Its protein is CASIRGAGAFF. The chain employs TRBV6-5 and TRBJ1-1, with D unresolved. Germline V gene lookup returns CDR1 MNHEY and CDR2 SVGAGI. The CDR3 extends over 11 amino acids. Trimming took off 7 bases at V and 11 bases at J, with 14 bases between the two ends.

This clonotype was observed a few times. The chain links TRBV5-1 to TRBJ2-3; 10 bases are shared with TRBD2. With V trimmed by 3 bases and J by 2 bases, 3 bases remained unmatched. This CDR3 comprises 15 residues. The germline gives CDR1 SGHRS, CDR2 YFSETQ. This CDR3 reads CASSYLAGVTDTQYF. In DNA form, the CDR3 reads TGCGCCAGCAGCTACCTAGCGGGGGTCACAGATACGCAGTATTTT. The full variable domain, with the rest looked up from reference TRBV5-1 and TRBJ2-3, is KAGVTQTPRYLIKTRGQQVTLSCSPISGHRSVSWYQQTPGQGLQFLFEYFSETQRNKGNFPGRFSGRQFSNSRSEMNVSTLELGDSALYLCASSYLAGVTDTQYFGPGTRLTVL.

The chain recombines TRBV20-1 with TRBJ2-7; 12 bases are a match to TRBD2. Trimming cost V 3 bases and J 7 bases; bases outside gene matches: 13. Per the germline V gene, CDR1 is DFQATT and CDR2 is SNEGSKA (reference sequence). This CDR3 contains 16 residues. CDR3 bases: TGCAGTGCTAGGGGCTCTAGCGGGGGGGTCTACAATGAGCAGTACTTC. The encoded protein is CSARGSSGGVYNEQYF.

This clonotype was counted a few times. This rearrangement joins TRBV5-1 to TRBJ1-5; weak D call: TRBD1 (5 bases). The CDR3 totals 14 residues. The germline gives CDR1 SGHRS, CDR2 YFSETQ. The V end lost 4 bases, the J end lost 4 bases, and 12 bases lay between the germline ends. The CDR3 nucleotides are TGCGCCAGCAGCGACCGGGACCGAAATCAGCCCCAGCATTTT. Protein: CASSDRDRNQPQHF.

Of note for this clonotype: The junction departs from the called germline gene at one end, perhaps through a read error. The chain couples TRBV20-1 to TRBJ2-7, with TRBD2 matching over 7 bases. The length of the CDR3 is 15 residues. Germline V gives CDR1 DFQATT, CDR2 SNEGSKA (reference sequence). In DNA form, the CDR3 reads TGCAGTGCTAGACCCCCTAGCGGCCCCTCCTACGGGCAGTACTTC. Encoded protein: CSARPPSGPSYGQYF.

The chain links TRBV2 to TRBJ2-1; TRBD1 aligns across 7 bases. V gave up 8 bases and J gave up 8 bases; unmatched junction bases: 15. This CDR3 is built from 15 residues. CDR1 and CDR2 (germline): SNHLY, FYNNEI. CDR3 in DNA: TGTGCCAGCGCCGCGGAAGGGGGCGCGGAGGATGAGCAGTTCTTC. Protein: CASAAEGGAEDEQFF.

This chain connects TRBV6-2 or TRBV6-3 to TRBJ2-1; the match to TRBD2 covers 8 bases. CDR1 is MNHEY and CDR2 is SVGEGT in the germline V gene. V lost 1 base, J lost 9 bases, and 5 bases stayed unmatched. The CDR3 is 14 amino acids. The CDR3, as DNA: TGTGCCAGCAGTTACTACGGGAGGGCCGGTGAGCAGTTCTTC. The encoded protein is CASSYYGRAGEQFF.

This clonotype was seen a handful of times. The chain is built from TRBV18 and TRBJ1-2; TRBD1 matches 8 bases. Germline CDR1 and CDR2: KGHSH and LQKENI. The CDR3 sequence is 15 residues long. The junction had 4 bases not matched to a gene; V was cut back by 1 base and J by 3 bases. The CDR3 loop reads CASSPQTGADYGYTF. The CDR3 DNA sequence: TGTGCCAGCTCACCACAGACAGGGGCCGACTATGGCTACACCTTC.

V gene TRBV20-1 combines with J gene TRBJ1-1; a weak D match, TRBD1 (5 bases). Germline CDR1 and CDR2: DFQATT and SNEGSKA (reference sequence). The V end was cut by 0 bases, the J end by 4 bases, with 18 bases between. This CDR3 has 16 amino acids. Here the CDR3 DNA reads TGCAGTGCTAGAGATCTTGGGTCCATCGGGGGCACTGAAGCTTTCTTT. Amino acids: CSARDLGSIGGTEAFF.

This clonotype has at least ten counts. In nucleotides, the CDR3 is TGTGCCAGCAGCTCTACTAGTTATGAGCAGTTCTTC. Residues: CASSSTSYEQFF. The chain employs TRBV7-2 and TRBJ2-1; possibly TRBD2 for D (5 bases). This CDR3 is 12 amino acids long. Per the germline V gene, CDR1 is SGHTA and CDR2 is FQGNSA. With 4 bases removed from V and 8 bases from J, the gap between germline ends came to 9 bases.

This clonotype was found many times. V and J are TRBV6-5 and TRBJ2-5; 7 bases are shared with TRBD2. Germline assignment: CDR1 MNHEY and CDR2 SVGAGI. The length of the CDR3 is 13 residues. The ends lost 6 bases at V and 4 bases at J; junction bases unmatched: 5. The CDR3 here is CASRPASGETQYF. CDR3 DNA: TGTGCCAGCAGGCCAGCTAGCGGAGAGACCCAGTACTTC.

The chain recombines TRBV11-1 with TRBJ2-3; 8 bases align to TRBD2. J gave up 2 bases and V 3 bases, and 4 bases lay outside the gene matches. Germline values: CDR1 SGHAT, CDR2 FQDESV (reference sequence). The CDR3 covers 15 residues. CDR3 in amino acids: CASSLASGLTDTQYF. The CDR3 bases are TGTGCCAGCAGCTTGGCTAGCGGGCTCACAGATACGCAGTATTTT.

As regards this clonotype: A junction end diverges from the germline sequence, so it may reflect a read error. CDR3 residues: CSARDKARYETQYF. The CDR3, as DNA: TGTAGTGCTAGAGATAAGGCTAGATATGAGACCCAGTACTTC. The gene calls are TRBV20-1 and TRBJ2-5, with no clear D. CDR1 and CDR2 (germline): DFQATT, SNEGSKA (reference sequence). The length of the CDR3 is 14 residues.

This chain links TRBV7-3 with TRBJ2-2; D perhaps matches TRBD2 (6 bases). The germline V gene has CDR1 SGHTA and CDR2 FQGTGA. The CDR3 totals 17 residues. V dropped 5 bases and J dropped 2 bases, with 18 bases sitting between them. The CDR3 nucleotides read TGTGCCAGCAGCCCAACGGGACTCCCCAGCAACACCGGGGAGCTGTTTTTT. This gives the protein CASSPTGLPSNTGELFF.

This sequence joins TRBV9 and TRBJ2-5; 7 bases are shared with TRBD1. The DNA end lines up better with TRBJ2-7; the J call may be wrong. CDR1 and CDR2 (germline): SGDLS, YYNGEE. The CDR3 totals 15 residues. The CDR3 DNA follows: TGTGCCAGCAGCTTAACAGGGGAAATTACCTACGAGCAGTACTTC. It encodes CASSLTGEITYEQYF.

This clonotype was recorded many times. The CDR3 DNA follows: TGTGCCAGCAGCTTAGGGGGCAGTCGCTCTGGGGCCAACGTCCTGACTTTC. Translating it yields CASSLGGSRSGANVLTF. This chain uses TRBV7-2 with TRBJ2-6; D may be TRBD1 (5 bases). CDR3 length equals 17 residues. The germline V and J ends were trimmed by 1 base and 0 bases, with 10 bases remaining between them. Germline CDR1 SGHTA, CDR2 FQGNSA.

This clonotype has just a few counts. J is TRBJ2-7 and V is TRBV24-1; no reliable D call. V was cut by 4 bases and J by 0 bases, with 12 bases left in between. The CDR3 runs 15 residues. Germline lookup yields CDR1 KGHDR and CDR2 SFDVKD. As DNA, the CDR3 is TGTGCCACCAGTGAGCCTACGGTGAGCTCCTACGAGCAGTACTTC. This encodes CATSEPTVSSYEQYF.

The CDR3 coding sequence is TGTGCCAGCAGCTTGACTAGCGGGGGAACCGCAGATACGCAGTATTTT. It is translated as CASSLTSGGTADTQYF. This chain uses TRBV3-1 with TRBJ2-3, with 12 bases that match TRBD2. CDR1 is LGHDT and CDR2 is YNNKEL in the germline V gene (reference sequence). The V gene end was trimmed by 5 bases and the J gene end by 4 bases; junction bases not matched to a gene: 7. The CDR3 has 16 amino acids.

This rearrangement joins TRBV6-6 to TRBJ2-7; D might be TRBD2 (7 bases). CDR1 MNHNY and CDR2 SVGAGI come from the germline V gene (reference sequence). The CDR3 totals 15 residues. V was cut by 8 bases and J by 0 bases, with 17 bases left in between. DNA of the CDR3: TGTGCCAGCTCTAAGGGGGGGGATGTCTCCTACGAGCAGTACTTC. This translates into CASSKGGDVSYEQYF.